One T cell receptor beta chain is described in this entry. The antigen is undetermined. The data were obtained in a study of cytomegalovirus exposure and HLA in healthy donors. Trimming cost V 4 bases and J 3 bases; bases outside gene matches: 4. The V gene's germline CDR1 is SEHNR and CDR2 FQNEAQ (reference sequence). The CDR3 loop spans 14 amino acids. The study ran its PCR with 60 Vbeta and 13 Jbeta primers. The data were produced by immunoSEQ multiplex PCR, yet TCRdb's version contains in-frame clones alone and is incomplete. The sample contains over 100,000 clones, around 70% of which appear only once. General study points: Some TCR beta chains (more than 150 of them) were listed as cytomegalovirus-associated. In an earlier analysis, most TCR beta V segments were productive about 87% or about 30% of the time. A later look showed TCR association rates differing by HLA locus, highest for DRB1 and lowest for HLA-C. Analysis was performed later, and it showed HLA-associated TCR beta chains to be more clonally expanded than equally common others.

The chain combines TRBV7-9 with TRBJ2-7; 9 nucleotides agree with TRBD1. The sequenced sample consisted of PBMCs. The source is a man aged 40-50 years in good health and CMV-seropositive. For the CDR3, the DNA is TGTGCCAGCAGCTCCGGGACAGGGTTCTACGAGCAGTACTTC. It yields the protein CASSSGTGFYEQYF.